Below, one T cell receptor (beta chain) is given with its context. The length of the CDR3 is 14 residues. CDR1 and CDR2 (germline): LNHDA, SQIVND (reference sequence). V gave up 6 bases and J gave up 2 bases; unmatched junction bases: 6. Generated by immunoSEQ multiplex PCR, the TCRdb table keeps only in-frame clones and is missing some. This table holds 600,000 to 800,000 clones, 72% found once. The data derive from a study of shared clonotypes between healthy human individuals. The clonotype originates from a woman under 40 in good health. V usage is TRBV19 and J usage is TRBJ2-7, with 8 nucleotides matching TRBD2. Sequences were obtained from memory CD4+ T cells sorted from blood. Subset given: CD45RA-negative fraction. CDR3 loop: CASRLTAGAYEQYF. The CDR3 DNA reads TGTGCCAGTAGATTAACAGCGGGGGCCTACGAGCAGTACTTC.